The 22 T cell receptor beta chains given below trace back to one sample, sequenced in a study of long-term antiretroviral therapy in people with HIV. Samples were assayed with immunoSEQ v3.0 at survey level. Clones were read by immunoSEQ multiplex PCR, and TCRdb kept only the in-frame ones, dropping some. The sample gives 12,000 or so clones, about four fifths of which show up once; around a sixth is in the top ten. Sequencing was performed on unsorted PBMCs, taken about 8 years after starting antiretroviral therapy. These receptors were taken from a man in his forties or fifties with HIV.

In this sample, this clone turned up a few times. The genes are TRBV2 and TRBJ1-5; 9 bases match TRBD1. Looked up from germline, CDR1 is SNHLY and CDR2 is FYNNEI. The CDR3 is 14 residues long. The junction had 8 bases not matched to a gene; V was cut back by 8 bases and J by 6 bases. CDR3 residues: CASQGTGLGQPQHF. CDR3 bases: TGTGCCAGCCAAGGGACAGGGTTGGGTCAGCCCCAGCATTTT.

This clone was picked up a small number of times. This chain connects TRBV12-5 to TRBJ2-7; 11 bases are a match to TRBD2. V shed 4 bases and J 4 bases; nucleotides not matched to a gene: 3. Germline V gene data show CDR1 as LGHNT and CDR2 as FRNRAP. The CDR3 consists of 14 residues. In DNA, the CDR3 is TGTGCTAGTGGTTCTAGCGGGGGGCTATACGAGCAGTACTTC. Protein product: CASGSSGGLYEQYF.

The chain links TRBV5-1 to TRBJ2-7; perhaps TRBD1 as D (5 bases). This CDR3 is 12 amino acids long. V was shortened by 4 bases and J by 3 bases, with 8 bases between the two germline ends. Germline V CDR1 and CDR2: SGHRS, YFSETQ. CDR3 sequence: CASSAQGYEQYF. The DNA for the CDR3 is TGCGCCAGCAGCGCCCAGGGCTACGAGCAGTACTTC.

The chain couples TRBV5-6 to TRBJ2-7; 10 bases are a match to TRBD2. The CDR3 extends over 15 amino acids. Looked up from germline, CDR1 is SGHDT and CDR2 is YYEEEE. V shed 5 bases, J shed 0 bases, and the junction held 5 bases outside the gene matches. This chain's CDR3 is CASSYSGGLSYEQYF. The CDR3 region has the DNA TGTGCCAGCAGTTATAGCGGGGGGCTCTCCTACGAGCAGTACTTC. The whole variable domain, filled in from reference TRBV5-6 and TRBJ2-7, reads DAGVTQSPTHLIKTRGQQVTLRCSPKSGHDTVSWYQQALGQGPQFIFQYYEEEERQRGNFPDRFSGHQFPNYSSELNVNALLLGDSALYLCASSYSGGLSYEQYFGPGTRLTVT.

CDR3 nucleotides: TGTGCCAGCAGCCCACAGGCTTACGAGCAGTACTTC. Its translation is CASSPQAYEQYF. The V call is TRBV6-5, the J call TRBJ2-7; maybe TRBD1 (5 bases). The CDR3 contains 12 residues. Trimming shortened V by 6 bases and J by 4 bases, and 10 bases separated the two germline ends. Germline V gives CDR1 MNHEY, CDR2 SVGAGI.

V usage is TRBV7-4 and J usage is TRBJ1-1; TRBD1 is a possible D gene (5 bases). V lost 7 bases to trimming and J lost 0 bases, with 12 bases between them. The CDR3 extends over 14 amino acids. Germline assignment: CDR1 SGHVT and CDR2 SQSDAQ. This CDR3 is CASTIGGVNTEAFF. The CDR3 bases are TGTGCCAGCACCATTGGGGGGGTGAACACTGAAGCTTTCTTT.

The chain couples TRBV4-1 to TRBJ1-4; the D gene is possibly TRBD1 (6 bases). This CDR3 contains 17 residues. V was shortened by 0 bases and J by 0 bases, with 11 bases between the two germline ends. Per the germline V gene, CDR1 is MGHRA and CDR2 is YSYEKL. The CDR3 DNA follows: TGCGCCAGCAGCCAAGAAAGGGGGATGGCAACTAATGAAAAACTGTTTTTT. As protein: CASSQERGMATNEKLFF.

V gene TRBV30 combines with J gene TRBJ1-6; D is undetermined. Trimming took off 1 base at V and 6 bases at J, with 7 bases between the two ends. Looked up from germline, CDR1 is GTSNPN and CDR2 is SVGIG (reference sequence). CDR3 length: 13 residues. The DNA of the CDR3 is TGTGCCTGGAGTGGGACCTTTAATTCACCCCTCCACTTT. Its translation: CAWSGTFNSPLHF.

This clone has just one count. The chain combines TRBV25-1 with TRBJ1-1; TRBD1 agrees at 7 bases. The CDR3 has 12 amino acids. From germline, CDR1 is MGHDK and CDR2 SYGVNS. Trimming removed 4 bases from V and 6 bases from J; junction bases left unmatched: 2. Here the CDR3 reads CASSAGQPEAFF. The CDR3 coding sequence is TGTGCCAGCAGTGCGGGACAGCCTGAAGCTTTCTTT.

The chain joins TRBV30 to TRBJ1-1; no clear D. The CDR3 consists of 12 residues. Trimming pared 0 bases from V and 5 bases from J, leaving 7 bases between. In germline, CDR1 is GTSNPN, CDR2 SVGIG (reference sequence). The CDR3 bases are TGTGCCTGGAGTGTAGGGCAGACTGAAGCTTTCTTT. Amino acids: CAWSVGQTEAFF. Variable domain in full (rest from reference TRBV30 and TRBJ1-1): SQTIHQWPATLVQPVGSPLSLECTVEGTSNPNLYWYRQAAGRGLQLLFYSVGIGQISSEVPQNLSASRPQDRQFILSSKKLLLSDSGFYLCAWSVGQTEAFFGQGTRLTVV.

This chain uses TRBV10-2 with TRBJ1-1, with D hard to call. V was trimmed by 6 bases and J by 0 bases, leaving 11 bases between them. The CDR3 extends over 14 amino acids. Germline V gene lookup returns CDR1 WSHSY and CDR2 SAAADI. The CDR3 DNA follows: TGCGCCAGCAGCCACACAGCTATGAACACTGAAGCTTTCTTT. It codes for CASSHTAMNTEAFF.

The rearrangement uses TRBV14 and TRBJ2-7, with a tentative D call TRBD1 (6 bases). V was trimmed by 1 base and J by 3 bases, leaving 10 bases between them. CDR3 size: 14 residues. CDR1 is SGHDN and CDR2 is FVKESK in the germline V gene. The CDR3 DNA is TGTGCCAGCAGCCAAGTGGGGGCTAGCTACGAGCAGTACTTC. This encodes CASSQVGASYEQYF.

This rearrangement joins TRBV7-9 to TRBJ1-3; possibly TRBD1 for D (5 bases). This CDR3 region has 16 residues. Trimming cost V 1 base and J 4 bases, with 14 bases left between them. Germline CDR1 and CDR2: SEHNR and FQNEAQ (reference sequence). CDR3: CASSLVGAGTGNTIYF. DNA for the CDR3: TGTGCCAGCAGCTTAGTGGGCGCAGGGACGGGAAACACCATATATTTT.

This clone was detected only once. The chain's CDR3 is CASSVAGTGGNEQFF. In DNA form, the CDR3 reads TGTGCCAGCAGCGTAGCGGGGACAGGGGGCAATGAGCAGTTCTTC. This rearrangement joins TRBV9 to TRBJ2-1, with TRBD1 matching over 11 bases. The CDR3 is made up of 15 amino acids. Germline lookup yields CDR1 SGDLS and CDR2 YYNGEE. Unmatched junction bases numbered 2, after V lost 0 bases and J lost 6 bases.

The rearrangement links TRBV11-3 to TRBJ2-7; D is undetermined. The germline V gene encodes CDR1 SGHNT and CDR2 YENEEA. CDR3 length: 12 amino acids. Trimming stripped 4 bases from V and 3 bases from J, with 7 bases between. The CDR3 nucleotides read TGTGCCAGCAGCTATGGCCTCTACGAGCAGTACTTC. It specifies CASSYGLYEQYF.

V usage is TRBV27 and J usage is TRBJ1-1; D uncertain. The CDR3 runs to 13 residues. Germline lookup yields CDR1 MNHEY and CDR2 SMNVEV (reference sequence). V lost 3 bases and J 6 bases, leaving 11 bases between the germline ends. In DNA form, the CDR3 reads TGTGCCAGCAGTTTGGGGTATGGGGCTGAAGCTTTCTTT. Protein sequence: CASSLGYGAEAFF.

This clone was seen a few times. V gene TRBV5-6 combines with J gene TRBJ2-7; tentatively, D is TRBD2 (6 bases). V was cut by 0 bases and J by 0 bases, with 13 bases left in between. The V gene's germline CDR1 is SGHDT and CDR2 YYEEEE. This CDR3 spans 16 amino acids. The CDR3 sequence: CASSLAPGGDSYEQYF. In DNA form, the CDR3 reads TGTGCCAGCAGCTTGGCGCCAGGAGGGGACTCCTACGAGCAGTACTTC.

This clone was seen more than once but under ten times. CDR3 in amino acids: CASSYWGDEQYF. CDR3 nucleotide sequence: TGTGCCAGCAGTTACTGGGGGGACGAGCAGTACTTC. The chain links TRBV6-5 to TRBJ2-7; tentative D call: TRBD2 (6 bases). V gave up 1 base and J gave up 5 bases, with 6 bases separating them. From germline, CDR1 is MNHEY and CDR2 SVGAGI. This CDR3 is 12 amino acids long.

The genes are TRBV4-1 and TRBJ2-1; maybe TRBD1 (5 bases). The V and J ends lost 0 bases and 4 bases respectively, with 13 bases between them. Germline CDR1 MGHRA, CDR2 YSYEKL. The CDR3 runs 16 residues. For the CDR3, the DNA is TGCGCCAGCAGCCAAGATTCCGCAGGGTCATACAATGAGCAGTTCTTC. Amino acid sequence: CASSQDSAGSYNEQFF.

This clone occurred once. This rearrangement joins TRBV7-8 to TRBJ2-1, with D hard to call. Germline V CDR1 and CDR2: SGHVS, FQNEAQ. This CDR3 has 16 residues. V was pared by 5 bases and J by 7 bases, with 21 bases between. CDR3 residues: CASSPAVLGKQNEQFF. The CDR3 DNA reads as TGTGCCAGCAGCCCGGCCGTATTGGGGAAACAGAATGAGCAGTTCTTC.

The chain combines TRBV7-6 with TRBJ1-5, with unresolved D. V lost 0 bases, J lost 1 base, and 4 bases lay in between. The CDR3 consists of 14 residues. Germline CDR1 and CDR2: SGHVS and FNYEAQ. This CDR3 is CASSLAGSNQPQHF. CDR3 nucleotide sequence: TGTGCCAGCAGCTTAGCCGGCAGCAATCAGCCCCAGCATTTT.

The V call is TRBV29-1, the J call TRBJ1-4; unclear D gene. Trimming took off 3 bases at V and 8 bases at J, with 7 bases between the two ends. Germline V CDR1 and CDR2: SQVTM, ANQGSEA. The CDR3 totals 11 residues. DNA of the CDR3: TGCAGCGTTGAGTCCTACGAAAAACTGTTTTTT. As protein: CSVESYEKLFF.